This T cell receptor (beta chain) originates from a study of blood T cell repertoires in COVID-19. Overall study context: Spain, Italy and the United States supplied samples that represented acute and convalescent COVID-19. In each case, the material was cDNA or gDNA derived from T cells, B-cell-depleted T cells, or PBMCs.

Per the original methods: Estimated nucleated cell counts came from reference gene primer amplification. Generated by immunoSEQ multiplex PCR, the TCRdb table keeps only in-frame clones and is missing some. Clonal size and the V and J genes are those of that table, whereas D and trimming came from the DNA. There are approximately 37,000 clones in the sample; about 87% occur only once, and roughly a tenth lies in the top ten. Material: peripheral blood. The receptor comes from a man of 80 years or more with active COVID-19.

The CDR3 nucleotides read TGTGCCACCAGTGACAAGCTTGAGCAGTTCTTC. Encoded protein: CATSDKLEQFF. The V and J genes are TRBV24-1 and TRBJ2-1, with no clear D. Trimming stripped 4 bases from V and 9 bases from J, with 6 bases between. The CDR3 length is 11 residues. Germline CDR1 KGHDR, CDR2 SFDVKD.